Described below is a single T cell receptor (beta chain) sequence and its context. Its cognate antigen is unknown. One end of the junction is discordant with germline, which a read error may explain. Profiled with immunoSEQ multiplex PCR; TCRdb holds only in-frame clones, not every one. The data hold 65,000 or so clones, with 70% to 90% observed a single time. This CDR3 is built from 15 residues. Germline lookup yields CDR1 MNHNS and CDR2 SASEGT. Time point denoted: week 23, last vaccination. The content of each vaccine dose was 300 ug of mutant IDH1 20-mer peptide, and topical imiquimod accompanied it. This entry belongs to a study of a mutant IDH1 vaccine in newly diagnosed glioma. In the study overall: Patients, over weeks 1, 3, 5, 7, 11, 15, 19 and 23, received a total of eight vaccinations. Radiotherapy alone preceded vaccination by 4-6 weeks; alternatively, vaccination started with temozolomide cycles. The treated group averaged around 40 years old and was roughly 62% male, approximately 38% female.

This chain uses TRBV6-1 with TRBJ2-3; 8 bases are a match to TRBD2. The TCR comes from a man under 40 with glioma. This specimen was PBMCs, taken from a glioma patient whose treatment included an IDH1 peptide vaccine. The CDR3 sequence: CAISAGLDPTDTQYF. In DNA form, the CDR3 reads TGTGCCATCAGTGCGGGACTAGACCCCACAGATACGCAGTATTTT.